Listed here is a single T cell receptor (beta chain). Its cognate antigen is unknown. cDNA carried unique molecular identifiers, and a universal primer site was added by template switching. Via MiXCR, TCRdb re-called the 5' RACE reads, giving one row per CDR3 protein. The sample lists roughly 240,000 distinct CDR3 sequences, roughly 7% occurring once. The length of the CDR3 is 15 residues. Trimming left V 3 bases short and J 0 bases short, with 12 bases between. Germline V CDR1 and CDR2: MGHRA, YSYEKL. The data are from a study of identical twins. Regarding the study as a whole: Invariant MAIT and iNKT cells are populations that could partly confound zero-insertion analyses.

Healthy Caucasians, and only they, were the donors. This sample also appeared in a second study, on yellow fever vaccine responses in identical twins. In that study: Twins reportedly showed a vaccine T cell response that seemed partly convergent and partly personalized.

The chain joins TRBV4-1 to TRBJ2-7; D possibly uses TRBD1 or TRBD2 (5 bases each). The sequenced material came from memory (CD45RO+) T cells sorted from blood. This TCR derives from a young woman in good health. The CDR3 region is CASSQAGTSSYEQYF. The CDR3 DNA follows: TGCGCCAGCAGCCAGGCCGGGACCAGCTCCTACGAGCAGTACTTC.